Presented here are 24 T cell receptor beta chains from one specimen sequenced in a study of T cell responses to AZD1222 COVID-19 vaccine. Clones were sequenced by immunoSEQ multiplex PCR, and TCRdb holds only the in-frame ones, with some missing. The sample lists roughly 180,000 clones; around 90% were seen once. The input for sequencing was peripheral blood, taken on day 0 of AZD1222 vaccination. All receptors come from an adult in good health.

The CDR3 loop is CSSGKNNEQFF. As DNA, the CDR3 is TGCTCATCCGGGAAAAACAATGAGCAGTTCTTC. J is TRBJ2-1 and V is TRBV20-1; TRBD2 might be the D (5 bases). The CDR3 contains 11 residues. The germline gives CDR1 DFQATT, CDR2 SNEGSKA (reference sequence).

V is TRBV4-3 and J is TRBJ2-3; 7 bases align to TRBD1. The CDR3 consists of 16 residues. CDR1 and CDR2 from the germline V gene are LGHNA and YSLEER. Losses at the gene ends were 4 bases for V and 1 base for J; bases not matched to a gene: 8. CDR3 DNA sequence: TGCGCCAGCAGCCTACGCCGGGACAGTGGCACAGATACGCAGTATTTT. Translated: CASSLRRDSGTDTQYF.

Only one count was recorded for this clone. The chain has TRBV19 and TRBJ1-4, with D uncertain. V shed 6 bases and J shed 7 bases, with 18 bases lying between them. This CDR3 is built from 15 residues. The germline V gene encodes CDR1 LNHDA and CDR2 SQIVND (reference sequence). CDR3: CASSSPLSRSEKLFF. CDR3 in DNA: TGTGCCAGTAGCTCTCCGCTTAGCAGAAGTGAAAAACTGTTTTTT.

This clone came up once. This sequence joins TRBV19 and TRBJ1-2; 8 bases are a match to TRBD1. The V and J ends lost 11 bases and 4 bases, in that order; junction bases with no gene match: 6. Germline assignment: CDR1 LNHDA and CDR2 SQIVND (reference sequence). The CDR3 is 12 residues long. The DNA for the CDR3 is TGTGCCGGTCGGGACAGGCTCTATGGCTACACCTTC. Protein: CAGRDRLYGYTF.

The V gene is TRBV28, the J gene TRBJ1-3, with D possibly TRBD1 on 5 matching bases. Trimming cost V 3 bases and J 0 bases, with 21 bases left between them. Germline CDR1 is MDHEN and CDR2 is SYDVKM. The CDR3 extends over 19 amino acids. The CDR3 here is CASSFKGGRGNISGNTIYF. The CDR3 DNA reads TGTGCCAGCAGTTTTAAAGGTGGGAGGGGCAATATCTCTGGAAACACCATATATTTT.

The chain recombines TRBV11-3 with TRBJ1-1, with D unresolved. The CDR3 is made up of 14 amino acids. V gave up 7 bases and J gave up 1 base, with 13 bases separating them. CDR1 SGHNT and CDR2 YENEEA come from the germline V gene. For the CDR3, the DNA is TGTGCCAGCACCGAAGGGTTTGGGAACACTGAAGCTTTCTTT. Protein product: CASTEGFGNTEAFF.

The chain combines TRBV21-1 with TRBJ1-5; the DNA was not compared with TRBD1, the D call given in the table. TRBV21-1 is deemed a pseudogene. The CDR3 spans 16 residues. As DNA, the CDR3 is TGTGCCAGCACCACAACAGGGGAGGTCCGCAATCAGCCCCAGCATTTT. It codes for CASTTTGEVRNQPQHF.

This chain uses TRBV19 with TRBJ2-7; TRBD2 matches at 13 bases. This CDR3 has 15 amino acids. The germline gives CDR1 LNHDA, CDR2 SQIVND (reference sequence). V lost 6 bases, J lost 5 bases, and 7 bases stayed unmatched. DNA of the CDR3: TGTGCCAGTAGCTACGGACTAGCGGGGGCCGACGAGCAGTACTTC. Amino acids: CASSYGLAGADEQYF.

The V gene is TRBV7-9, the J gene TRBJ2-1; D is unclear. With 5 bases removed from V and 7 bases from J, the gap between germline ends came to 9 bases. The V gene's germline CDR1 is SEHNR and CDR2 FQNEAQ (reference sequence). This CDR3 has 12 amino acids. CDR3 loop: CASSPSMNEQFF. CDR3 bases: TGTGCCAGCAGCCCCTCCATGAATGAGCAGTTCTTC.

The CDR3 nucleotides are TGTGCCAGCATTCCCGGTGGATCCTCTAACTATGGCTACACCTTC. Amino acid sequence: CASIPGGSSNYGYTF. This chain links TRBV6-5 with TRBJ1-2; D unclear. Trimming removed 7 bases from V and 0 bases from J, with 15 bases in between. Germline assignment: CDR1 MNHEY and CDR2 SVGAGI. The length of the CDR3 is 15 residues.

The V and J genes are TRBV18 and TRBJ2-1; D gene ambiguous. The germline gives CDR1 KGHSH, CDR2 LQKENI. The length of the CDR3 is 13 residues. Trimming took 2 bases from V and 3 from J, leaving 5 bases between them. CDR3: CASSPWGYNEQFF. CDR3 DNA: TGTGCCAGCTCACCATGGGGCTACAATGAGCAGTTCTTC.

V usage is TRBV7-2 and J usage is TRBJ2-2, with TRBD2 as a possible D gene (6 bases). There are 18 residues in the CDR3. Germline lookup yields CDR1 SGHTA and CDR2 FQGNSA. V lost 4 bases and J 4 bases, leaving 22 bases between the germline ends. The chain's CDR3 is CASSYRAGSILSTGELFF. CDR3 in DNA: TGTGCCAGCAGCTACCGAGCGGGTTCCATACTGAGCACCGGGGAGCTGTTTTTT.

The chain combines TRBV4-3 with TRBJ1-2; D gene unclear. The CDR3 is 15 amino acids. From germline, CDR1 is LGHNA and CDR2 YSLEER. Trimming removed 2 bases from V and 3 bases from J, with 13 bases in between. The CDR3 region is CASSQSRGRDYGYTF. In DNA, the CDR3 is TGCGCCAGCAGCCAAAGTCGAGGAAGGGACTATGGCTACACCTTC.

This chain connects TRBV7-8 to TRBJ1-1; a weak D match, TRBD1 (5 bases). Trimming cost V 5 bases and J 1 base, with 17 bases left between them. Germline CDR1 reads SGHVS; CDR2 reads FQNEAQ. The CDR3 is made up of 16 amino acids. The CDR3 loop is CASSPMGVGGNTEAFF. The DNA of the CDR3 is TGTGCCAGCAGCCCAATGGGGGTTGGGGGGAACACTGAAGCTTTCTTT.

This clone was counted once. The chain carries TRBV6-1 and TRBJ1-2; D gene uncertain. Per germline, CDR1 MNHNS and CDR2 SASEGT. The V and J ends lost 4 bases and 1 base respectively, with 16 bases between them. The CDR3 runs to 16 residues. CDR3 bases: TGTGCCAGCAGTGTCCCCACTGCGGGAAGTAACTATGGCTACACCTTC. Amino acids: CASSVPTAGSNYGYTF.

The rearrangement joins TRBV9 to TRBJ2-1; D gene ambiguous. There are 14 residues in the CDR3. Trimming removed 2 bases at V and 3 bases at J, with 9 bases between. The germline V gene has CDR1 SGDLS and CDR2 YYNGEE. This CDR3 is CASSVGGNYNEQFF. CDR3 in DNA: TGTGCCAGCAGCGTGGGCGGAAACTACAATGAGCAGTTCTTC.

The rearrangement joins TRBV5-1 to TRBJ2-3, with 9 bases that match TRBD1. The V and J ends lost 3 bases and 8 bases, in that order; junction bases with no gene match: 13. From germline, CDR1 is SGHRS and CDR2 YFSETQ. The length of the CDR3 is 16 residues. CDR3 residues: CASSSAGQGQVGTQYF. CDR3 coding DNA: TGCGCCAGCAGCTCCGCGGGACAGGGACAAGTAGGTACGCAGTATTTT. Combining the CDR3 with reference TRBV5-1 and TRBJ2-3 gives the whole variable domain KAGVTQTPRYLIKTRGQQVTLSCSPISGHRSVSWYQQTPGQGLQFLFEYFSETQRNKGNFPGRFSGRQFSNSRSEMNVSTLELGDSALYLCASSSAGQGQVGTQYFGPGTRLTVL.

This clone was counted once. J is TRBJ1-5 and V is TRBV7-2, with D perhaps matching TRBD1 (5 bases). The CDR3 contains 16 residues. Germline V lookup: CDR1 SGHTA, CDR2 FQGNSA. Trimming pared 5 bases from V and 2 bases from J, leaving 16 bases between. The CDR3 sequence is CASSVTGFGGNQPQHF. The CDR3 DNA sequence: TGTGCCAGCAGCGTAACAGGATTTGGGGGCAATCAGCCCCAGCATTTT.

This clone has only one observation. Here the CDR3 DNA reads TGTGCCAGCAGTTACCGACGGCTAGAAAACACCGGGGAGCTGTTTTTT. Protein product: CASSYRRLENTGELFF. V gene TRBV6-2 or TRBV6-3 combines with J gene TRBJ2-2; no definite D call. Per the germline V gene, CDR1 is MNHEY and CDR2 is SVGEGT. V was pared by 2 bases and J by 2 bases, with 12 bases between. This CDR3 comprises 16 residues.

The chain uses TRBV27 and TRBJ2-3, with 8 bases fitting TRBD2. Germline values: CDR1 MNHEY, CDR2 SMNVEV (reference sequence). The CDR3 is made up of 14 amino acids. V gave up 11 bases and J gave up 2 bases; unmatched junction bases: 9. This chain's CDR3 is CASGGVPYTDTQYF. The CDR3 nucleotides read TGTGCCTCGGGGGGGGTCCCCTACACAGATACGCAGTATTTT.

This chain's CDR3 is CASSLGPYPGTSGNEQFF. The CDR3 DNA reads TGTGCCAGCAGCTTGGGACCTTATCCCGGGACTAGCGGGAATGAGCAGTTCTTC. This chain joins TRBV5-5 and TRBJ2-1; 12 nucleotides line up with TRBD2. With V trimmed by 0 bases and J by 7 bases, 11 bases remained unmatched. Germline V gives CDR1 SGHKS, CDR2 YYEKEE (reference sequence). This CDR3 is 18 amino acids long.

CDR3 in DNA: TGCGCCAGCAGTGAGTCGGGGGACCGTAATTCACCCCTCCACTTT. This encodes CASSESGDRNSPLHF. This rearrangement joins TRBV10-2 to TRBJ1-6; tentative D call: TRBD1 (5 bases). CDR3 length: 15 residues. V shed 0 bases and J shed 6 bases, with 9 bases lying between them. From germline, CDR1 is WSHSY and CDR2 SAAADI.

This clone has just one count. This sequence joins TRBV28 and TRBJ2-5; D perhaps matches TRBD1 (5 bases). The CDR3 extends over 12 amino acids. Germline V gene sequence: CDR1 MDHEN, CDR2 SYDVKM. V lost 6 bases and J lost 10, with 15 bases in between. The CDR3 spells CASRPIMDIQYF. In DNA form, the CDR3 reads TGTGCCAGCAGGCCCATCATGGACATCCAGTACTTC.

This clone was recorded only once. This rearrangement joins TRBV7-8 to TRBJ1-3; D unclear. The CDR3 extends over 16 amino acids. Germline CDR1 and CDR2: SGHVS and FQNEAQ. V was pared by 1 base and J by 0 bases, with 10 bases between. The CDR3 spells CASSLGFQASGNTIYF. CDR3 coding DNA: TGTGCCAGCAGCTTAGGGTTCCAAGCCTCTGGAAACACCATATATTTT.